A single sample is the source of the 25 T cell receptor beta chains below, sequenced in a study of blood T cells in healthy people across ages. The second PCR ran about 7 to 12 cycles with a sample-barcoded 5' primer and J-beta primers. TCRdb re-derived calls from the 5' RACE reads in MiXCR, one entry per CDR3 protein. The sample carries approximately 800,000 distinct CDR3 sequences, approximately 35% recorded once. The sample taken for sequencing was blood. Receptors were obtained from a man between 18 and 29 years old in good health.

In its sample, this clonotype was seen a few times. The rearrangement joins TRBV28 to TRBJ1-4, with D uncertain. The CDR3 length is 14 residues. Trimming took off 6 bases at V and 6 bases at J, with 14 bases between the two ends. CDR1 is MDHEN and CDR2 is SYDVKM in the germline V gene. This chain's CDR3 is CASSSQQLYEKLFF. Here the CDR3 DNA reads TGTGCCAGCAGCTCTCAACAGCTGTATGAAAAACTGTTTTTT.

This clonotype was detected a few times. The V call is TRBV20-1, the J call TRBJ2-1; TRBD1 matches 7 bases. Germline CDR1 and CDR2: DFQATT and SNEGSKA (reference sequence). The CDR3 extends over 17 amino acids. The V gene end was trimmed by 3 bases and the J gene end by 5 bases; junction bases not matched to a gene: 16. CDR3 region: CSASFFKGTAGNNEQFF. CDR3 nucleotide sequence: TGCAGTGCTAGTTTTTTTAAAGGGACAGCAGGTAACAATGAGCAGTTCTTC.

This CDR3 is CASSRGTGGGNQPQHF. The DNA for the CDR3 is TGCGCCAGCAGCCGGGGGACAGGGGGAGGCAATCAGCCCCAGCATTTT. The chain recombines TRBV4-1 with TRBJ1-5; 11 positions match TRBD1. There are 16 residues in the CDR3. The V gene end was trimmed by 4 bases and the J gene end by 2 bases; junction bases not matched to a gene: 4. In germline, CDR1 is MGHRA, CDR2 YSYEKL.

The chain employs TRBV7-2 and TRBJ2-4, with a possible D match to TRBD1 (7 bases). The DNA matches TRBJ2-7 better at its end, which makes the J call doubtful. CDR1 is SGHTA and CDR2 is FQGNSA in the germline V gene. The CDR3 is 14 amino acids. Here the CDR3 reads CASSPRQGLHEQYF. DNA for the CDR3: TGTGCCAGCAGCCCCCGACAGGGACTCCACGAGCAGTACTTC.

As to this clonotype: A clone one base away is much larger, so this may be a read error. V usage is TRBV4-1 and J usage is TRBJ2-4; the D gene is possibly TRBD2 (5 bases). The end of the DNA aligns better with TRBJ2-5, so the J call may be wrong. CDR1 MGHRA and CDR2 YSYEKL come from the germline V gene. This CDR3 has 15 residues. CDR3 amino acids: CASSPEGSPQETQYF. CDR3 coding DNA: TGCGCCAGCAGCCCAGAGGGCTCTCCGCAAGAGACCCAGTACTTC.

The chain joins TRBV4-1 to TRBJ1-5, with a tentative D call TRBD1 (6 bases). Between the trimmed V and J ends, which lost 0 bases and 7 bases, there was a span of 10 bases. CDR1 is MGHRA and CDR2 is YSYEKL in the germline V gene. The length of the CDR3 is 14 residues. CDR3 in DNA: TGCGCCAGCAGCCAAGAGGAGGGGGACCAGCCCCAGCATTTT. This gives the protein CASSQEEGDQPQHF.

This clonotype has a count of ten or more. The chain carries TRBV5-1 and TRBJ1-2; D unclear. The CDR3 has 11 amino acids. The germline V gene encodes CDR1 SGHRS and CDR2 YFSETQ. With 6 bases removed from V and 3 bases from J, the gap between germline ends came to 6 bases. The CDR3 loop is CASNHDYGYTF. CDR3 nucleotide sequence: TGCGCCAGCAATCATGACTATGGCTACACCTTC.

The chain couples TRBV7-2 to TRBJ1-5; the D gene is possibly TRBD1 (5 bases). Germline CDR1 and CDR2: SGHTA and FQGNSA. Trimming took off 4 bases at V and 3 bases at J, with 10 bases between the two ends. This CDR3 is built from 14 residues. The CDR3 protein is CASSSGTNNQPQHF. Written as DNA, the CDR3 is TGTGCCAGCAGCTCCGGGACCAACAATCAGCCCCAGCATTTT. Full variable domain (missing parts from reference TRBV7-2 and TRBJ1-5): GAGVSQSPSNKVTEKGKDVELRCDPISGHTALYWYRQSLGQGLEFLIYFQGNSAPDKSGLPSDRFSAERTGGSVSTLTIQRTQQEDSAVYLCASSSGTNNQPQHFGDGTRLSIL.

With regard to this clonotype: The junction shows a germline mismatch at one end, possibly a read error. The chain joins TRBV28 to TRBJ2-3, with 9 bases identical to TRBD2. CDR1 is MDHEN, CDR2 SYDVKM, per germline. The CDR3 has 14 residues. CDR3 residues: CASIKGTSTDTRYF. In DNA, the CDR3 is TGTGCCAGCATCAAAGGGACTAGCACAGATACGCGGTATTTT.

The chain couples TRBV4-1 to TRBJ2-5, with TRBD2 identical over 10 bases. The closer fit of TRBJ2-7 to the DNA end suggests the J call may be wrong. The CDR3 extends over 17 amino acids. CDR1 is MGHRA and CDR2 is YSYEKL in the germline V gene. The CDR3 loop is CASSQALAGASIYEQYF. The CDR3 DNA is TGCGCCAGCAGCCAGGCCCTAGCGGGGGCCTCAATCTACGAGCAGTACTTC.

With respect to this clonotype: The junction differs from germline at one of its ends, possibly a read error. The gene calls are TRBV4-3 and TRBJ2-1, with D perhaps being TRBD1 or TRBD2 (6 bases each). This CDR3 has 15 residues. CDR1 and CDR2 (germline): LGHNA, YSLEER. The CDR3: CAGSQGPSGGHEQFF. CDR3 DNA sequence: TGCGCCGGCAGCCAAGGGCCGTCTGGGGGGCATGAGCAGTTCTTC.

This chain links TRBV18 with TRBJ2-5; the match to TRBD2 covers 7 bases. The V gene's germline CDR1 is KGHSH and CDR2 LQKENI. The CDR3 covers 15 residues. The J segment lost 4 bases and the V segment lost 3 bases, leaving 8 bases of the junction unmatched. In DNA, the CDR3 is TGTGCCAGCTCACCGGAGACTAGCCCGGGAGAGACCCAGTACTTC. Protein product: CASSPETSPGETQYF.

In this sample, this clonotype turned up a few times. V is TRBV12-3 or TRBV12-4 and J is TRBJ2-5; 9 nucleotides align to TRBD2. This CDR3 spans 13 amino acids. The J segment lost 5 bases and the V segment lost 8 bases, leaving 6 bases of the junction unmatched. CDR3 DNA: TGTGCCAGCGGTAGCGGGGGCGGCGAGACCCAGTACTTC. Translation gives CASGSGGGETQYF.

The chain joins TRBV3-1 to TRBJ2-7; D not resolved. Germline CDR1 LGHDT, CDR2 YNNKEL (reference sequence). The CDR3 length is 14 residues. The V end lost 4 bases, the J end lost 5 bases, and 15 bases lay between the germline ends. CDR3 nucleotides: TGTGCCAGCAGCCCAGGTAAAGGCCGAAACGAGCAGTACTTC. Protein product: CASSPGKGRNEQYF.

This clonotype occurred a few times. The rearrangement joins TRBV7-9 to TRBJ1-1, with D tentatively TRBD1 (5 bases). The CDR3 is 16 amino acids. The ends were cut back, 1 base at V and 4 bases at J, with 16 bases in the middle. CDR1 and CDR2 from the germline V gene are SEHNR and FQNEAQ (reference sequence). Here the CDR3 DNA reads TGTGCCAGCAGCTTAGATAGGGCGACGGGGGGCACTGAAGCTTTCTTT. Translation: CASSLDRATGGTEAFF.

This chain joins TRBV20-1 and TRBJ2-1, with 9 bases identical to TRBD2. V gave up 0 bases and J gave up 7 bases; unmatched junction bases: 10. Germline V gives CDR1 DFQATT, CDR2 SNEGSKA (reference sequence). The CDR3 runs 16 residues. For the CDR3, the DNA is TGCAGTGCTAGAGAGGGGGGCTCTAGCGGGGATAATGAGCAGTTCTTC. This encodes CSAREGGSSGDNEQFF.

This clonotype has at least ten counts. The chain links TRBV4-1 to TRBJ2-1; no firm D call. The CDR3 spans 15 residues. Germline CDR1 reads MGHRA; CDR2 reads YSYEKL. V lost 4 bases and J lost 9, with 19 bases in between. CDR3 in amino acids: CASSRGVTGDFEQFF. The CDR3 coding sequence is TGCGCCAGCAGCCGAGGCGTTACTGGTGATTTTGAGCAGTTCTTC.

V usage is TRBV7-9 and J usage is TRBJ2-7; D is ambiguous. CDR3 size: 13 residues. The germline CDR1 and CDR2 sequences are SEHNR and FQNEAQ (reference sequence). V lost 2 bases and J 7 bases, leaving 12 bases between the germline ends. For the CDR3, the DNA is TGTGCCAGCAGCTTATCTCAAAACAATGAGCAGTACTTC. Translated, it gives CASSLSQNNEQYF.

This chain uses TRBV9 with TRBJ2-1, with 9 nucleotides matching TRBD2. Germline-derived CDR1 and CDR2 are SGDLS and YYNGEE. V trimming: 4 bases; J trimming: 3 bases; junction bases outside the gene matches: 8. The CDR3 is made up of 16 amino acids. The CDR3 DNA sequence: TGTGCCAGCAGCTTCCGACTAGCGGAGGGCTACAATGAGCAGTTCTTC. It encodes CASSFRLAEGYNEQFF.

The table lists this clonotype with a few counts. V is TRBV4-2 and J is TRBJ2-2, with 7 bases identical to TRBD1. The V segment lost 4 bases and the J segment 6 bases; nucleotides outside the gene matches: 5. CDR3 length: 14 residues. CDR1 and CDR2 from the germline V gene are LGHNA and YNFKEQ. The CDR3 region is CASSPQQGPGELFF. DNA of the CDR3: TGTGCCAGCAGCCCCCAACAGGGGCCCGGGGAGCTGTTTTTT.

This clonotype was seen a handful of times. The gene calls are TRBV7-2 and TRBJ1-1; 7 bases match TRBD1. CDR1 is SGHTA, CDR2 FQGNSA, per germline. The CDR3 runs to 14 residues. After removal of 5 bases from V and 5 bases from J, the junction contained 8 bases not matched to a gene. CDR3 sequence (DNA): TGTGCCAGCAGCCTGGACAGGAGAGTGACTGAAGCTTTCTTT. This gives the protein CASSLDRRVTEAFF.

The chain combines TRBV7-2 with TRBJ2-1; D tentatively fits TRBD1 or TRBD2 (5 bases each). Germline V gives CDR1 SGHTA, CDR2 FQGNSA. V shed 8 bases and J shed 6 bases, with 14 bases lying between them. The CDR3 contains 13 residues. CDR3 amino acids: CASRGPISNEQFF. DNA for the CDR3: TGTGCCAGCCGGGGACCTATCTCCAATGAGCAGTTCTTC.

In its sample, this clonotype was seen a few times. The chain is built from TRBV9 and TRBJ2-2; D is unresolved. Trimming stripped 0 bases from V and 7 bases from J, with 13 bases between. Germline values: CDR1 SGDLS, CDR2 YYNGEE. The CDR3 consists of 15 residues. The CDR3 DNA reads TGTGCCAGCAGCGTAGGAGGTTCCCCACGCGGGGAGCTGTTTTTT. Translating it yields CASSVGGSPRGELFF. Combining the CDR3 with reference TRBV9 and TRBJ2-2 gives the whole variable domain DSGVTQTPKHLITATGQRVTLRCSPRSGDLSVYWYQQSLDQGLQFLIQYYNGEERAKGNILERFSAQQFPDLHSELNLSSLELGDSALYFCASSVGGSPRGELFFGEGSRLTVL.

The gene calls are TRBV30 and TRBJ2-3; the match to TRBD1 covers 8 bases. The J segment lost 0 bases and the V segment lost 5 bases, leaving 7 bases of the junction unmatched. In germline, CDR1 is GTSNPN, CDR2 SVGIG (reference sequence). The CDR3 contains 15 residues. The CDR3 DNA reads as TGTGCCTGGGGGGGGACAGGACCAAGCACAGATACGCAGTATTTT. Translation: CAWGGTGPSTDTQYF.

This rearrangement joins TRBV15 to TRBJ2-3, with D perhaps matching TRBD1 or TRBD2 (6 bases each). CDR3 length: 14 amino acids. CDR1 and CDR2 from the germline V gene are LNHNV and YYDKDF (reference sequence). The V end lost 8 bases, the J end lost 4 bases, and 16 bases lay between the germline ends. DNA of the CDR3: TGTGCCACCCGGTTGGGGGGCGGGGCAGATACGCAGTATTTT. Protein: CATRLGGGADTQYF.